This record concerns one TCR delta chain sequence. By sample share, this clone is large (0.1 to 1%). The clone's antigen remains unknown. One base away there is no much larger clone; base qualities are not given. The sample originates from a study of delta chains in infants with herpesvirus infections (dated by TCRdb to the early 2020s). Looking at the study overall: The study prospectively followed a Ugandan infant birth cohort from birth to characterize gammadelta T cell responses to primary cytomegalovirus (CMV) infection. The study looked for a public fetal Vdelta1/Vgamma8 gammadelta TCR clonotype in infants infected with CMV after birth. Using PBMC, gammadelta TCRs were sequenced for approximately 18 CMV-infected infants, one of whom was congenitally infected, and for several CMV-uninfected infants who had enough sample available. Infant blood samples fell into approximate age groups of 1.5, 4, 8 and 12 months. Previously published Belgian fetal and cord blood gammadelta TCR data were added only for comparison and were not generated in this cohort.

The study at large found these results: Of around 18 CMV-infected infants, several carried the public Vdelta1 clonotype: the congenitally infected infant plus three who were infected postnatally before 120 days of age. Presence of the public clonotype at levels below the detection limit might still occur in CMV-uninfected infants. Public-clonotype frequency among Vdelta1 cells appeared to be inversely correlated with age at infection and was observed to decay rapidly, seemingly without persisting beyond 2 to 3 months. A small sample size and the lack of race- or environment-matched controls were noted by the authors, because CMV is acquired by nearly all Ugandans before adulthood. The public clonotype was detected only at the first time point after infection and was not found in uninfected infants or in infants infected after 120 days.

CDR1 and CDR2 were assigned from the germline V gene as GEAIGNYY and EKD. Including the terminal cysteine and phenylalanine, the CDR3 comprises 18 residues. CDR3 DNA only is kept here, 54 bases in frame from base 1. The V end gives up 2 bases and the J end 2 bases, leaving 4 bases in the junction not matched to a gene. Pregnant women receiving prenatal care in Kampala, Uganda, were recruited, and the infants of these women were enrolled, with documentation of maternal HIV status required. Families received weekly visits, and collection of infant clinical information, oral swabs and peripheral blood began at 6 weeks of age and continued every 4 months after that. Blood was drawn into heparin tubes, and PBMC were isolated via Ficoll-Paque density gradient centrifugation and then cryopreserved. The protocol used for the library was RT-PCR. To generate TCR cDNA, PBMC RNA underwent reverse transcription with SuperScript II using gamma-chain- and delta-chain-specific primers. After purification with AMPure XP beads, the cDNA was amplified and indexed with Illumina adapters using the Nextera XT Index Kit. Sequencing of gammadelta TCR libraries was carried out on an Illumina MiSeq using a V2 300-cycle kit. Per the original workflow: Using MiXCR v2.1.12, CDR3 sequences were assembled, and reads were mapped onto D, J and V genes obtained from GenBank. VDJtools v1.2.1 was used to perform repertoire analyses of the CDR3 clonotypes. Via CATT, TCRdb reprocessed the public reads, and rows with identical DNA were then joined. Here the V and J calls rest on TCRdb's processing, not on the authors' analysis. A total of about 2,500 delta-chain clones appear in this sample, around 40% of them only once. 4.5% to 5% of the sample goes to the ten largest clones.

Here the chain combines TRDV2 and TRDJ3, and 11 junction bases match TRDD3. The clonotype originates from a human donor who was a Ugandan infant, either HIV-exposed or HIV-unexposed (not recorded which). Specimen: peripheral blood, collected at time point 4 of longitudinal follow-up. The CDR3 loop reads CACDKILGDTWDTRQMFF. The DNA is as follows: TGTGCCTGTGACAAAATACTGGGGGATACCTGGGACACCCGACAGATGTTTTTC.